This T cell receptor (beta chain) is drawn from a study of blood T cell repertoires in COVID-19. Study in general: Both acute and convalescent COVID-19 samples were obtained from the United States, Italy and Spain. PBMCs, B-cell-depleted T cells, or T cells were the source of the cDNA or gDNA that made up the material.

Original analysis: From reference gene primer amplification, estimates of nucleated cell counts were derived. Assay used: immunoSEQ multiplex PCR; TCRdb lists only in-frame clones, some missing. That table gives V, J and clone size, and the DNA gave D and trimming. The table records more than 80,000 clones, 90% of them present only once. The V end lost 0 bases, the J end lost 8 bases, and 16 bases lay between the germline ends. The CDR3 sequence is 15 residues long. Germline V gene data show CDR1 as MNHEY and CDR2 as SVGAGI. This clonotype was obtained from a human donor with active COVID-19. The donor label of this sample is uncertain. V gene TRBV6-5 combines with J gene TRBJ1-2; possible D gene TRBD1, 5 bases. The sequenced sample consisted of peripheral blood. The CDR3 spells CASSYSITGGWGYTF. CDR3 DNA sequence: TGTGCCAGCAGTTACTCGATTACCGGGGGGTGGGGCTACACCTTC.